This T cell receptor beta chain was sequenced during a study of CD8+CD57+ T cells in acquired aplastic anemia. Germline assignment: CDR1 MDHEN and CDR2 SYDVKM. This CDR3 comprises 14 residues. Regarding this clonotype: Germline is not matched at one junction end, which may reflect a read error.

The use of genomic DNA as template underpinned the TCR beta VDJ and CDR3 profiling. Via MiXCR, TCRdb re-called the reads, giving one row per CDR3 protein. The sample shows about 81,000 distinct CDR3 sequences, approximately 45% of them seen only once. This sequence was found in a human donor in good health, serving as a control. V gene TRBV28 combines with J gene TRBJ2-7, with D possibly TRBD1 on 6 matching bases. The sequenced sample was sorted CD4+, CD8+, or CD8+CD57+ T cells (not recorded which) from PBMCs. The CDR3 protein is CVSSLTQGRHEQYF. The CDR3 DNA follows: TGTGTCAGCAGTTTAACTCAGGGGAGACACGAGCAGTACTTC.